These T cell receptor beta chains were read from a single sample in a study of cytomegalovirus exposure and HLA in healthy donors. This table comes from immunoSEQ multiplex PCR, and its TCRdb copy is limited to in-frame clones, with some not included. Of tens of thousands of clones in the sample, about 70% were seen once. Material: PBMCs. These receptors were taken from a woman in her forties or fifties in good health and CMV-seropositive. Both conserved end residues are trimmed from each CDR3.

j_call	v_call	cdr3_aa
TRBJ2-3	TRBV19	ASSSYQRQGRVLGTDTQY
TRBJ2-1	TRBV6-6	ASSRGLDRMLEQF
TRBJ2-5	TRBV29-1	SGTQQETQY
TRBJ1-1	TRBV10-1	ASSGDLNTEAF
TRBJ1-2	TRBV5-4	ASSLGGGVDYGYT
TRBJ1-1	TRBV28	ASSPITANTEAF
TRBJ1-1	TRBV7-9	ASTKNDGSLMNTEAF
TRBJ2-1	TRBV4-1	ASANDGFRGYDEQF
TRBJ1-4	TRBV28	ASSWGGNEKLF
TRBJ2-1	TRBV4-3	ASSQDGQGGDNEQF
TRBJ2-7	TRBV9	ASSDGDSSYEQY
TRBJ1-6	TRBV20-1	SASNGVLGD
TRBJ1-2	TRBV9	ASSVGPLTGGVNGYT
TRBJ2-6	TRBV19	ASRSAGGGTSGANVLT